The rows below give T cell receptor beta chains drawn from one sample of a study of spatial heterogeneity in lung cancer. A single record per CDR3 protein comes from TCRdb applying MiXCR to the 5' RACE reads. The sample lists 5,000 to 5,500 distinct CDR3 sequences, about 7.4% occurring once. The sample was lung tumor tissue, taken at surgery. The receptors originated from a male donor with early-stage non-small cell lung cancer. The CDR3 runs from the conserved cysteine through the conserved F or W. D genes are given only for firm matches. Clone size, where shown, is once, few, many, or a class for clones that have expanded.

J | size | V | D | CDR3 | DNA
TRBJ1-5 | many | TRBV19 | TRBD1 | CASSIKGTANQPQHF | TGTGCCAGTAGTATAAAAGGGACAGCTAATCAGCCCCAGCATTTT
TRBJ2-6 | many | TRBV18 | - | CASSPRATLWGANVLTF | TGTGCCAGCTCACCCCGGGCCACCTTGTGGGGGGCCAACGTCCTGACTTTC
TRBJ2-7 | few | TRBV5-1 | TRBD1 | CASSGDSSNYEQYF | TGCGCCAGCAGTGGGGACAGTTCGAACTACGAGCAGTACTTC
TRBJ2-1 | many | TRBV6-1 | TRBD2 | CASSDVAGGYNEQFF | TGTGCCAGCAGTGACGTAGCGGGAGGGTACAATGAGCAGTTCTTC
TRBJ2-5 | many | TRBV18 | - | CASSPQNGGETQYF | TGTGCCAGCTCACCACAAAACGGAGGAGAGACCCAGTACTTC
TRBJ2-3 | many | TRBV29-1 | TRBD1 | CSVAGGIRDTQYF | TGCAGCGTGGCAGGGGGCATCCGGGATACGCAGTATTTT
TRBJ2-4 | few | TRBV20-1 | TRBD1 | CSAQGEAKNIQYF | TGCAGTGCACAGGGGGAAGCCAAAAACATTCAGTACTTC
TRBJ2-2 | medium-sized | TRBV4-1 | - | CASSQAPVSTNTGELFF | TGCGCCAGCAGCCAAGCACCAGTTTCGACTAACACCGGGGAGCTGTTTTTT
TRBJ1-1 | medium-sized | TRBV28 | - | CASSYRGNTEAFF | TGTGCCAGCAGTTACAGAGGGAACACTGAAGCTTTCTTT
TRBJ2-2 | - | TRBV6-2/TRBV6-3 | TRBD1 | CASRGQSSTGELFF | TGTGCCAGTCGGGGACAGTCGAGCACCGGGGAGCTGTTTTTT
TRBJ1-1 | many | TRBV11-2 | TRBD1 | CASSSTQGVASVAFF | TGTGCCAGCAGCTCGACTCAGGGGGTCGCTTCCGTAGCTTTCTTT
TRBJ2-1 | medium-sized | TRBV18 | - | CASSPPGRSSYNEQFF | TGTGCCAGCTCACCACCCGGGAGAAGCTCCTACAATGAGCAGTTCTTC
TRBJ1-1 | many | TRBV11-3 | - | CASSLDMATEAFF | TGTGCCAGCAGCTTAGATATGGCCACTGAAGCTTTCTTT
TRBJ2-6 | many | TRBV5-1 | - | CASSSAFPGANVLTF | TGCGCCAGCAGCTCCGCCTTTCCTGGGGCCAACGTCCTGACTTTC
TRBJ2-3 | few | TRBV18 | - | CASSSSAGTSTDTQYF | TGTGCCAGCTCATCTTCAGCTGGGACAAGCACAGATACGCAGTATTTT
TRBJ2-1 | many | TRBV20-1 | - | CSASRTDEQFF | TGCAGTGCCTCCCGGACCGATGAGCAGTTCTTC